This T cell receptor beta chain originates from a study of graft-versus-host responses after intestinal transplantation. General observations from the study: GvH clones detected in recipient marrow included some appearing first in ileum or blood. Early HvG declines after transplant were associated with peak circulating GvH clone levels.

Using immunoSEQ multiplex PCR, the repertoire was profiled, and TCRdb retains in-frame clones only, with some absent. Seen here are just under 90,000 clones, 80% to 85% observed once, and the top ten hold about 15%. This clone has just a few counts. Antigen: not known. The receptor's source is a human donor who received an intestinal transplant. The sequencing used unstimulated CD8+ T cells sorted from spleen or lymph node cells, collected before intestinal transplant.

CDR3 in DNA: TGTGCCAGCAGTTCCGTAGCTTCTACCTATGGCTACACCTTC. It yields the protein CASSSVASTYGYTF. This chain links TRBV6-5 with TRBJ1-2; D is ambiguous. The germline V gene encodes CDR1 MNHEY and CDR2 SVGAGI. V was clipped by 4 bases and J by 4 bases, with 13 bases between them. The CDR3 covers 14 residues.